This T cell receptor (beta chain) was captured by sequencing in a study of cytomegalovirus exposure and HLA in healthy donors. Study overall: Genetic ancestry analysis placed approximately 78% of the roughly 400 donors that were genotyped in the Caucasian-associated cluster.

PCR employed 60 Vbeta and 13 Jbeta primers. The repertoire was sequenced with immunoSEQ multiplex PCR; TCRdb's copy has only in-frame clones and lacks some. Among 200,000 to 250,000 clones, approximately 84% were seen once, and the ten largest hold 0.58%. As concerns this clone: What it recognizes is unknown.

Germline V gene lookup returns CDR1 SGHTA and CDR2 FQGNSA. V was pared by 5 bases and J by 3 bases, with 5 bases of the junction left unmatched. This CDR3 is built from 15 residues. Study results and caveats: As immune exposure information, only CMV serostatus was available.

The receptor comes from a woman aged 40-49 years in good health and CMV-seronegative. This chain joins TRBV7-2 and TRBJ1-4, with 8 positions matching TRBD1. Material: PBMCs. The CDR3 bases are TGTGCCAGCAGCCAGGGGGGACAGGCTAATGAAAAACTGTTTTTT. The encoded protein is CASSQGGQANEKLFF.